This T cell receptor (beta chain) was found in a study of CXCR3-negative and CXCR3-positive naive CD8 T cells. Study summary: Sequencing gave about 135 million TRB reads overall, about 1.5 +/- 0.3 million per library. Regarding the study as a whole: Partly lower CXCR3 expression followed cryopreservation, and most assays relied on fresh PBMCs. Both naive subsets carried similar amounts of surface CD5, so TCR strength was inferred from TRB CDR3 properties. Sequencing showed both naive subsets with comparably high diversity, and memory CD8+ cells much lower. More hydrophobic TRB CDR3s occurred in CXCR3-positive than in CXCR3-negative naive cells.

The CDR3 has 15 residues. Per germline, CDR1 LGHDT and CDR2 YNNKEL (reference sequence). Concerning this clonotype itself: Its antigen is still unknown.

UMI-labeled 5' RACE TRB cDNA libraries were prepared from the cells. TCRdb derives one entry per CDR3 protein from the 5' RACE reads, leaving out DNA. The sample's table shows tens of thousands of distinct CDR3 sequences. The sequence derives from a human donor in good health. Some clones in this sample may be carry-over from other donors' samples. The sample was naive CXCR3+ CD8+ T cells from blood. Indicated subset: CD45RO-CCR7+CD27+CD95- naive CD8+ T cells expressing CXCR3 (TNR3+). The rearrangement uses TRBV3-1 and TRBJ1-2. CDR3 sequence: CASSQEGGANYGYTF. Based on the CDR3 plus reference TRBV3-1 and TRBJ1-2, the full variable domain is DTAVSQTPKYLVTQMGNDKSIKCEQNLGHDTMYWYKQDSKKFLKIMFSYNNKELIINETVPNRFSPKSPDKAHLNLHINSLELGDSAVYFCASSQEGGANYGYTFGSGTRLTVV.